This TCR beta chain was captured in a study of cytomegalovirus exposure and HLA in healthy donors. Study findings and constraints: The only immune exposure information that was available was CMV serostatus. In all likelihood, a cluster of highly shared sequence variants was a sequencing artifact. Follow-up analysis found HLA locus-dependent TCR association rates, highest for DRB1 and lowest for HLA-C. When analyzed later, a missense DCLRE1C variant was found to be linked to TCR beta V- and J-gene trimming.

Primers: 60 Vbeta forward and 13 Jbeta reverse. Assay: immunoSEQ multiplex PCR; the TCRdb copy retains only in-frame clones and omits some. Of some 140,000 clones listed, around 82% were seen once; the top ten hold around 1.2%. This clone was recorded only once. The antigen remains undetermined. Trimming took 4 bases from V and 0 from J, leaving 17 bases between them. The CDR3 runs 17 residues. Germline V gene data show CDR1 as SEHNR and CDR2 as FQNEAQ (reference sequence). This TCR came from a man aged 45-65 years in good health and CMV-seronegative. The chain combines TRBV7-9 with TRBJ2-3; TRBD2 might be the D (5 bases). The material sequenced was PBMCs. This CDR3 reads CASSSAHVARSTDTQYF. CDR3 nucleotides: TGTGCCAGCAGCTCCGCCCATGTAGCGCGTAGCACAGATACGCAGTATTTT.